This T cell receptor (beta chain) was found in a study of cytomegalovirus exposure and HLA in healthy donors. Overall study findings and caveats: Accurate prediction of most subjects' HLA-A and HLA-B alleles from TCR beta sequences was reported.

CDR1 is SNHLY and CDR2 is FYNNEI in the germline V gene. There are 14 residues in the CDR3. With 1 base removed from V and 5 bases from J, the gap between germline ends came to 11 bases. The sample holds a few counts of this clone. Its specificity is not known. PCR involved 60 Vbeta and 13 Jbeta primers. Clones were sequenced by immunoSEQ multiplex PCR, and TCRdb holds only the in-frame ones, with some missing. The data show about 120,000 clones, around 80% seen once. The chain couples TRBV2 to TRBJ1-2; tentative D call: TRBD1 (5 bases). The sequenced material came from PBMCs. The source of this sequence is a woman in her thirties or forties in good health and CMV-seropositive. CDR3 residues: CASSEGGQGYGYTF. The CDR3 coding sequence is TGTGCCAGCAGTGAAGGGGGCCAGGGTTATGGCTACACCTTC. Filled out from reference TRBV2 and TRBJ1-2, the complete variable domain reads EPEVTQTPSHQVTQMGQEVILRCVPISNHLYFYWYRQILGQKVEFLVSFYNNEISEKSEIFDDQFSVERPDGSNFTLKIRSTKLEDSAMYFCASSEGGQGYGYTFGSGTRLTVV.